The T cell receptor beta chain described here comes from a study of long-term antiretroviral therapy in people with HIV. Run at survey level, the immunoSEQ assay was version v3.0. Measured with immunoSEQ multiplex PCR; TCRdb has only the in-frame clones, and not every one. The sample shows about 25,000 clones, 80% to 90% of them seen only once. The clonotype originates from a man between 45 and 60 years old with HIV. Sequenced material: unsorted PBMCs, taken 1.2 years after starting antiretroviral therapy.

CDR3 sequence reads: CASSQDRDAVYGYTF. DNA for the CDR3: TGCGCCAGCAGCCAAGACCGGGACGCCGTCTATGGCTACACCTTC. The rearrangement joins TRBV4-3 to TRBJ1-2, with D possibly matching TRBD1 (5 bases). The V end lost 0 bases, the J end lost 4 bases, and 12 bases lay between the germline ends. CDR3 length equals 15 residues. The germline CDR1 and CDR2 sequences are LGHNA and YSLEER.